This TCR beta chain was documented in a study of T-cell memory formation after mild COVID-19 (dated by TCRdb to the early 2020s). Broadly, across the study: TCR sequence clusters from the two donors were found to be largely donor specific. Longitudinal TCRalpha and TCRbeta repertoire sequencing tracked T-cell clones expanding and contracting after mild COVID-19 in two donors. The cohort comprised two young, previously healthy adult volunteers, one female and one male.

As regards this clonotype: The antigen it recognizes is unknown. Nothing much larger sits one base from this clone, and base qualities are not available.

PBMCs were isolated by Ficoll-Paque density gradient centrifugation. The full study reports these points: Some responding clones were detected in pre-infection memory, which suggested that pre-existing cross-reactive memory T cells had joined the SARS-CoV-2 response. The second-wave clones that peaked on day 37 were not confirmed to be SARS-CoV-2 specific. Contracting CD4+ clones turned up mainly in the CM and EM memory subsets, whereas EMRA was where CD8+ clones were enriched. Balanced CD4/CD8 phenotypes were observed for clones contracting from day 15 to 85, whereas a bias towards CD4+ was observed for a second wave of clones expanding from day 15 to 37. The study covered only a couple of mild cases, and larger cohorts including severe cases with pre-infection samples were considered necessary.

The run used an Illumina NovaSeq 6000. Using 5'RACE with constant-segment primers, TCRalpha and TCRbeta cDNA libraries were constructed, with sample barcodes and unique molecular identifiers added in the process. RNA was extracted from every sample with Trizol reagent. Libraries were amplified in two PCR steps, with a second sample barcode and Illumina TruSeq adapters added in the second step. Sequencing of the libraries was done on an Illumina NovaSeq, producing 2 x 150 bp paired-end reads. Processing in the source paper ran as follows. With migec v1.2.7, reads were demultiplexed and then collapsed into UMI-guided consensus sequences. With mixcr v2.1.11, UMI consensuses were aligned to TRA and TRB V and J templates and assembled into clonotypes. A clonotype was counted as expanded or contracted only if both edgeR and NoisET called the change significant, with noise models trained on biological replicates. For edgeR calls, the cutoffs were a false discovery rate-adjusted p below 0.01 and a log2 fold-change threshold of 1. As an exploratory analysis of dynamics, PCA with hierarchical clustering was applied to max-normalized trajectories of the 1000 most abundant clonotypes. Separately sequenced CD4+ and CD8+ repertoires were used to assign a CD4 or CD8 phenotype to each responding clone. TCRdb redid the processing of the public reads, applying fastp at Q25 and MiXCR, and retained in-frame beta chains. Each CDR3 protein gets just one entry, which takes the most common genes and DNA from the rows behind it. The V and J calls follow TCRdb's processing rather than the paper's. The sample data list about 400,000 distinct CDR3 sequences, and 20% to 30% of these were observed just once. Over 10% of the sample goes to the ten largest clones.

From the cysteine through the phenylalanine, the CDR3 covers 16 amino acids. Only the CDR3 DNA stays, 48 bases, in frame from base 1. Between the V and J ends, shortened by 0 bases and 3 bases respectively, the junction contains 13 bases. The germline V gene gives CDR1 as SGHDT and CDR2 as YYEEEE. The sequencing input was PBMCs or a T cell subset sorted from them (not recorded which). The rearranged segments are TRBV5-6 and TRBJ1-3; the D gene is possibly TRBD1, with 5 bases matching. The TCR was taken from an adult woman who had mild COVID-19 (a few samples of this study predate the infection). The sample titles of this study are shuffled in the database, so cell type and time point are left out; the donor was told from shared clones. The CDR3 amino acid sequence is: CASSLDGGEGGNTIYF. The DNA sequence is TGTGCCAGCAGCTTGGACGGAGGGGAAGGTGGAAACACCATATATTTT.